Presented here are 28 T cell receptor beta chains from one specimen sequenced in a study of CD8 T cells in Susac syndrome. When the RNA was reverse transcribed, random hexamers were used with an input of about 0.5 to 1 ug. TCRdb itself ran the immunoSEQ multiplex PCR reads through MiXCR, one entry per CDR3 protein. The sample carries approximately 53,000 distinct CDR3 sequences, just over 90% recorded once. The material sequenced was CD8+ T cells from PBMCs. The receptors derive from a human donor with multiple sclerosis.

The chain uses TRBV7-9 and TRBJ1-5; tentatively, D is TRBD1 (6 bases). Looked up from germline, CDR1 is SEHNR and CDR2 is FQNEAQ (reference sequence). The V end was cut by 4 bases, the J end by 6 bases, with 13 bases between. The length of the CDR3 is 14 residues. In DNA, the CDR3 is TGTGCCAGCAGCTCGGGGGGCGCCCCTCAGCCCCAGCATTTT. This gives the protein CASSSGGAPQPQHF.

This chain links TRBV19 with TRBJ2-7; D may be TRBD1 (5 bases). Germline values: CDR1 LNHDA, CDR2 SQIVND (reference sequence). V dropped 10 bases and J dropped 6 bases, with 13 bases sitting between them. There are 11 residues in the CDR3. The CDR3 DNA follows: TGTGCCACCAACCAAGGGGCCGAGCAGTACTTC. Residues: CATNQGAEQYF.

The chain employs TRBV7-8 and TRBJ2-1, with a weak D call TRBD1 (5 bases). The CDR3 spans 13 residues. The germline V gene has CDR1 SGHVS and CDR2 FQNEAQ. The V gene lost 1 base and the J gene lost 7 bases, with 8 bases spanning the gap. CDR3 nucleotide sequence: TGTGCCAGCAGCTTAGGTTACAGGAATGAGCAGTTCTTC. This translates into CASSLGYRNEQFF. Full variable domain (rest looked up from reference TRBV7-8 and TRBJ2-1): GAGVSQSPRYKVAKRGQDVALRCDPISGHVSLFWYQQALGQGPEFLTYFQNEAQLDKSGLPSDRFFAERPEGSVSTLKIQRTQQEDSAVYLCASSLGYRNEQFFGPGTRLTVL.

This clonotype was seen once. The chain is built from TRBV27 and TRBJ2-1; TRBD2 might be the D (7 bases). CDR3 length: 14 residues. Germline loops: CDR1 MNHEY, CDR2 SMNVEV (reference sequence). V gave up 4 bases and J gave up 4 bases, with 11 bases separating them. This CDR3 is CASSWGGPYNEQFF. The CDR3 nucleotides read TGTGCCAGCAGTTGGGGGGGGCCGTACAATGAGCAGTTCTTC.

The chain is built from TRBV7-9 and TRBJ2-1; 10 positions match TRBD2. With V trimmed by 5 bases and J by 6 bases, 7 bases remained unmatched. Germline values: CDR1 SEHNR, CDR2 FQNEAQ (reference sequence). The CDR3 spans 15 residues. Here the CDR3 DNA reads TGTGCCAGCAGCCCCGAGCGGGGGGGATTCAATGAGCAGTTCTTC. This codes for CASSPERGGFNEQFF.

CDR3 nucleotide sequence: TGTGCCATCAGCGAAGGGGGCTTGGCCGGGGAGCTGTTTTTT. It specifies CAISEGGLAGELFF. The rearrangement joins TRBV10-3 to TRBJ2-2; 7 bases fit TRBD1. Germline V gene lookup returns CDR1 ENHRY and CDR2 SYGVKD. The CDR3 covers 14 residues. V gave up 6 bases and J gave up 6 bases; unmatched junction bases: 7.

The V gene is TRBV6-4, the J gene TRBJ1-5; D is possibly TRBD1 (5 bases). Trimming shortened V by 2 bases and J by 4 bases, and 6 bases separated the two germline ends. Germline V gives CDR1 MRHNA, CDR2 SNTAGT. The CDR3 runs 13 residues. CDR3 in DNA: TGTGCCAGCAGTGACGGGGCGAATCAGCCCCAGCATTTT. Encoded protein: CASSDGANQPQHF.

This chain uses TRBV7-9 with TRBJ2-7; D unclear. The germline gives CDR1 SEHNR, CDR2 FQNEAQ (reference sequence). The CDR3 totals 13 residues. Trimming cost V 5 bases and J 5 bases, with 13 bases left between them. CDR3 DNA sequence: TGTGCCAGCAGCAACGGGCCTGGCAACGAGCAGTACTTC. Its protein product is CASSNGPGNEQYF.

V is TRBV20-1 and J is TRBJ1-2, with a tentative D call TRBD1 (5 bases). Trimming stripped 0 bases from V and 4 bases from J, with 24 bases between. Germline V gives CDR1 DFQATT, CDR2 SNEGSKA (reference sequence). The CDR3 is 18 amino acids. This CDR3 is CSARDPAGGRAGGYGYTF. CDR3 bases: TGCAGTGCTAGAGATCCAGCTGGGGGTAGGGCCGGAGGCTATGGCTACACCTTC.

The CDR3 sequence is CASATEETQYF. In nucleotides, the CDR3 is TGTGCCAGCGCGACAGAAGAGACCCAGTACTTC. This chain uses TRBV19 with TRBJ2-5, with D possibly being TRBD1 (5 bases). Germline V gene sequence: CDR1 LNHDA, CDR2 SQIVND (reference sequence). CDR3 length: 11 residues. V was cut by 9 bases and J by 3 bases, with 8 bases left in between.

The chain couples TRBV6-2 or TRBV6-3 to TRBJ2-7; no firm D call. V was clipped by 2 bases and J by 2 bases, with 7 bases between them. Looked up from germline, CDR1 is MNHEY and CDR2 is SVGEGT. The CDR3 loop spans 13 amino acids. The CDR3 DNA reads as TGTGCCAGCAGTTACCAATGGACCTACGAGCAGTACTTC. This codes for CASSYQWTYEQYF.

The chain joins TRBV30 to TRBJ1-2; D not resolved. Germline CDR1 reads GTSNPN; CDR2 reads SVGIG (reference sequence). CDR3 length equals 15 residues. The V end lost 3 bases, the J end lost 2 bases, and 16 bases lay between the germline ends. DNA for the CDR3: TGTGCCTGGAGGATTGAGGGAGCAGCCAACTATGGCTACACCTTC. Its translation: CAWRIEGAANYGYTF.

V and J are TRBV28 and TRBJ2-2; the D gene is possibly TRBD1 (5 bases). CDR1 is MDHEN, CDR2 SYDVKM, per germline. V lost 6 bases, J lost 4 bases, and 12 bases lay in between. This CDR3 spans 14 amino acids. CDR3 loop: CASSLLQVTGELFF. The CDR3 nucleotides read TGTGCCAGCAGCCTTTTACAGGTCACCGGGGAGCTGTTTTTT.

In this sample, this clonotype turned up a few times. The gene calls are TRBV5-1 and TRBJ2-5, with 8 bases fitting TRBD2. This CDR3 is 16 amino acids long. The V segment lost 0 bases and the J segment 0 bases; nucleotides outside the gene matches: 4. In germline, CDR1 is SGHRS, CDR2 YFSETQ. The CDR3 DNA follows: TGCGCCAGCAGCTTGGCCCTAGCGGGCTACCAAGAGACCCAGTACTTC. Protein sequence: CASSLALAGYQETQYF.

The V and J genes are TRBV28 and TRBJ2-7; D is uncertain. This CDR3 region has 15 residues. V was shortened by 3 bases and J by 0 bases, with 12 bases between the two germline ends. Germline V gives CDR1 MDHEN, CDR2 SYDVKM. Here the CDR3 reads CASSFGGSVSYEQYF. CDR3 nucleotide sequence: TGTGCCAGCAGTTTTGGCGGCTCCGTCTCCTACGAGCAGTACTTC.

This chain joins TRBV7-9 and TRBJ2-5, with a possible D match to TRBD2 (5 bases). Trimming stripped 5 bases from V and 3 bases from J, with 13 bases between. Germline lookup yields CDR1 SEHNR and CDR2 FQNEAQ (reference sequence). This CDR3 has 14 amino acids. CDR3 sequence (DNA): TGTGCCAGCAGCGGAACCGGGGTAAAAGAGACCCAGTACTTC. Its protein is CASSGTGVKETQYF.

The chain couples TRBV5-4 to TRBJ2-7; either TRBD1 or TRBD2 may fit D (5 bases each). Trimming shortened V by 5 bases and J by 4 bases, and 13 bases separated the two germline ends. Germline V gene sequence: CDR1 SGHNT, CDR2 YYREEE (reference sequence). The CDR3 consists of 13 residues. CDR3 amino acids: CASSTGTTYEQYF. The CDR3 DNA follows: TGTGCCAGCAGTACCGGGACCACGTACGAGCAGTACTTC.

This rearrangement joins TRBV7-6 to TRBJ2-1, with D hard to call. Germline V CDR1 and CDR2: SGHVS, FNYEAQ. Trimming removed 2 bases from V and 4 bases from J, with 3 bases in between. This CDR3 is 12 amino acids long. In DNA, the CDR3 is TGTGCCAGCAGCTTATGGTACAATGAGCAGTTCTTC. The encoded protein is CASSLWYNEQFF.

This chain links TRBV7-3 with TRBJ1-1, with 7 bases matching TRBD1. The CDR3 consists of 13 residues. The germline CDR1 and CDR2 sequences are SGHTA and FQGTGA. V lost 8 bases, J lost 1 base, and 4 bases stayed unmatched. As DNA, the CDR3 is TGTGCCAGCGGACAGGAGGCGAACACTGAAGCTTTCTTT. Its translation is CASGQEANTEAFF.

V and J are TRBV24-1 and TRBJ2-1; perhaps TRBD1 as D (8 bases). The V gene's germline CDR1 is KGHDR and CDR2 SFDVKD. V dropped 1 base and J dropped 7 bases, with 13 bases sitting between them. The CDR3 totals 15 residues. The CDR3 spells CATSDFGQGGNEQFF. The CDR3 nucleotides read TGTGCCACCAGTGATTTTGGACAGGGAGGGAATGAGCAGTTCTTC.

This clonotype was observed a few times. This chain joins TRBV9 and TRBJ2-2; D is ambiguous. The V end was cut by 2 bases, the J end by 5 bases, with 10 bases between. The CDR3 has 14 residues. Germline loops: CDR1 SGDLS, CDR2 YYNGEE. The CDR3 DNA reads TGTGCCAGCAGCGTTGATGGGGTAACCGGGGAGCTGTTTTTT. Residues: CASSVDGVTGELFF.

This chain uses TRBV27 with TRBJ2-3, with 8 positions matching TRBD2. The junction had 5 bases not matched to a gene; V was cut back by 1 base and J by 2 bases. The CDR3 extends over 16 amino acids. Germline CDR1 reads MNHEY; CDR2 reads SMNVEV (reference sequence). The CDR3 is CASSLLGLEVTDTQYF. Written as DNA, the CDR3 is TGTGCCAGCAGTTTATTGGGACTAGAAGTCACAGATACGCAGTATTTT.

The rearrangement links TRBV12-3 or TRBV12-4 to TRBJ2-2; D remains unclear. The CDR3 has 15 residues. Trimming left V 4 bases short and J 0 bases short, with 9 bases between. The CDR3 nucleotides are TGTGCCAGCAGTTCCCAGTACACGAACACCGGGGAGCTGTTTTTT. Translating gives CASSSQYTNTGELFF.

This clonotype was detected only once. This sequence joins TRBV11-2 and TRBJ2-5; a weak D match, TRBD2 (6 bases). Germline CDR1 and CDR2: SGHAT and FQNNGV. The CDR3 spans 14 residues. Trimming shortened V by 5 bases and J by 5 bases, and 15 bases separated the two germline ends. The CDR3 coding sequence is TGTGCCAGCAGCCCTTGGGCGGAGGGGGAGACCCAGTACTTC. Residues: CASSPWAEGETQYF.

This rearrangement joins TRBV19 to TRBJ2-7; 10 bases map to TRBD2. CDR1 is LNHDA and CDR2 is SQIVND in the germline V gene (reference sequence). The CDR3 covers 15 residues. Trimming at V came to 7 bases and at J to 1 base, leaving 7 bases not matched to a gene. The CDR3 region is CASTASSGGSYEQYF. The CDR3 DNA is TGTGCCAGTACCGCTTCTAGCGGGGGATCCTACGAGCAGTACTTC.

The V gene is TRBV30, the J gene TRBJ2-3, with 9 positions matching TRBD2. The CDR3 runs 16 residues. V shed 0 bases and J 2 bases; nucleotides not matched to a gene: 6. From germline, CDR1 is GTSNPN and CDR2 SVGIG (reference sequence). The CDR3 reads CAWSVGLAGFTDTQYF. In nucleotides, the CDR3 is TGTGCCTGGAGTGTAGGTCTAGCGGGGTTCACAGATACGCAGTATTTT.

This clonotype was seen only a few times. The J gene is TRBJ2-5, the V gene TRBV9, with 10 bases that match TRBD1. The length of the CDR3 is 14 residues. The V gene's germline CDR1 is SGDLS and CDR2 YYNGEE. V gave up 4 bases and J gave up 3 bases; unmatched junction bases: 3. The CDR3 spells CASSPGTGEETQYF. The CDR3 coding sequence is TGTGCCAGCAGCCCGGGGACAGGGGAAGAGACCCAGTACTTC. The full variable domain, completed using reference TRBV9 and TRBJ2-5, is DSGVTQTPKHLITATGQRVTLRCSPRSGDLSVYWYQQSLDQGLQFLIQYYNGEERAKGNILERFSAQQFPDLHSELNLSSLELGDSALYFCASSPGTGEETQYFGPGTRLLVL.

This clonotype was picked up a small number of times. At one of its ends the junction is not consistent with the germline gene, which may arise from a read error. The CDR3 here is CSAQLNEQYF. For the CDR3, the DNA is TGTAGTGCTCAGTTGAATGAGCAGTACTTC. This chain joins TRBV20-1 and TRBJ2-7, with D unresolved. The CDR3 covers 10 residues. The germline V gene encodes CDR1 DFQATT and CDR2 SNEGSKA (reference sequence).